This T cell receptor (beta chain) appears in the sequencing data of a study of T cell responses to AZD1222 COVID-19 vaccine. Deletions cut 4 bases from V and 5 bases from J, with 14 bases between. The CDR3 totals 13 residues. Germline values: CDR1 SQVTM, CDR2 ANQGSEA. Note on this clone: Antigen: not known.

Method: immunoSEQ multiplex PCR; TCRdb's copy keeps in-frame clones and lacks some. Of more than 150,000 clones detected, around nine tenths appear once; the ten largest clones hold less than 1.6%. Study-wide points: CD4 TCRs linked to vaccination spanned spike, dominating at 160-218 and 743-854. Increased Spike-specific TCR breadth and depth were observed after two AZD1222 doses. The study sampled repertoires only after the peak T cell response.

The source of this sequence is an adult who received the AZD1222 COVID-19 vaccine. The source material was peripheral blood, sampled 28 days after the second AZD1222 dose. V and J are TRBV29-1 and TRBJ1-2; D call uncertain. CDR3 sequence: CSVVSADEYGYTF. In DNA form, the CDR3 reads TGCAGCGTTGTCTCAGCCGATGAATATGGCTACACCTTC.